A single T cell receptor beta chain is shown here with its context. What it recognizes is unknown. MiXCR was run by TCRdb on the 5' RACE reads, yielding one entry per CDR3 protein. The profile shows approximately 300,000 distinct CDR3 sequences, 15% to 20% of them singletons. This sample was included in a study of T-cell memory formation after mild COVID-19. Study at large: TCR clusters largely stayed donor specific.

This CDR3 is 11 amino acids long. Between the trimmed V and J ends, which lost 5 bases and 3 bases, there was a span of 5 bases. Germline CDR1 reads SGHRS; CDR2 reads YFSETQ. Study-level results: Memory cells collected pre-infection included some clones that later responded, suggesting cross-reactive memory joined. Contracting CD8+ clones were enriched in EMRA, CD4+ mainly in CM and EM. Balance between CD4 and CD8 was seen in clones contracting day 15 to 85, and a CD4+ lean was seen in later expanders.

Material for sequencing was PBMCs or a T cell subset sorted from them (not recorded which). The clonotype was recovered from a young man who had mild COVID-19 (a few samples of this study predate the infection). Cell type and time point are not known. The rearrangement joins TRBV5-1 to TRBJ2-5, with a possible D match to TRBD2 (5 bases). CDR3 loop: CASREEETQYF. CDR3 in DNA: TGCGCCAGCAGGGAGGAAGAGACCCAGTACTTC.